Sequencing of this T cell receptor (beta chain) was carried out in a study of T cell responses to AZD1222 COVID-19 vaccine. CDR3 size: 14 residues. Germline values: CDR1 GTSNPN, CDR2 SVGIG (reference sequence). V was cut by 4 bases and J by 1 base, with 11 bases left in between. Some clones are missing from TCRdb's copy, which holds only in-frame ones; the method was immunoSEQ multiplex PCR. The data contain some 140,000 clones, 80% to 90% of them seen just once; the ten biggest clones take up 9.5%. This TCR was recovered from an adult who received the AZD1222 COVID-19 vaccine. The specimen comprised peripheral blood, sampled 28 days after the second AZD1222 dose. V is TRBV30 and J is TRBJ1-3; D perhaps matches TRBD1 (6 bases). The chain's CDR3 is CAWKTGNSGNTIYF. The CDR3 bases are TGTGCCTGGAAAACAGGGAATTCTGGAAACACCATATATTTT.